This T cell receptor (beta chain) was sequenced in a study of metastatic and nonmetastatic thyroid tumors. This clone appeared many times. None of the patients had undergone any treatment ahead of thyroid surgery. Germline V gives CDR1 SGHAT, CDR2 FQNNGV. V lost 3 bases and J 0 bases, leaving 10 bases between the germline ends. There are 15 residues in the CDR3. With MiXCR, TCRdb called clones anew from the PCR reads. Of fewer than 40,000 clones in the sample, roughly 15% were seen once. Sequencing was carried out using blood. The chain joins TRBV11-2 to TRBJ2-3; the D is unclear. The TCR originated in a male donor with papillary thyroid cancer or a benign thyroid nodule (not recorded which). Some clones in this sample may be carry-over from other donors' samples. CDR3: CASSFDSFSTDTQYF. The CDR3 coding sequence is TGTGCCAGCAGCTTCGACTCCTTTAGCACAGATACGCAGTATTTT.